The clone carrying this TCR beta chain was seen many times. Each TCR beta library was made by quantitative 5'-RACE that incorporated molecular barcodes. TCRdb independently ran MiXCR on the 5' RACE reads; one entry per CDR3 protein. There are about 160,000 distinct CDR3 sequences in the sample; around 20% occur only once, and over 7.5% lies in the top ten. This specimen belongs to a study of CD8 T cells in ankylosing spondylitis. This CDR3 has 14 amino acids. V was trimmed by 4 bases and J by 2 bases, leaving 12 bases between them. The rearrangement links TRBV12-3 or TRBV12-4 to TRBJ2-7; D tentatively reads TRBD1 or TRBD2 (5 bases each). The sequence came from a male donor with ankylosing spondylitis or in good health (not recorded which). Material for sequencing was blood, either unsorted or a sorted T cell fraction (not recorded which). The CDR3 spells CASSSGTMTYEQYF. CDR3 in DNA: TGTGCCAGCAGTTCCGGGACCATGACCTACGAGCAGTACTTC.